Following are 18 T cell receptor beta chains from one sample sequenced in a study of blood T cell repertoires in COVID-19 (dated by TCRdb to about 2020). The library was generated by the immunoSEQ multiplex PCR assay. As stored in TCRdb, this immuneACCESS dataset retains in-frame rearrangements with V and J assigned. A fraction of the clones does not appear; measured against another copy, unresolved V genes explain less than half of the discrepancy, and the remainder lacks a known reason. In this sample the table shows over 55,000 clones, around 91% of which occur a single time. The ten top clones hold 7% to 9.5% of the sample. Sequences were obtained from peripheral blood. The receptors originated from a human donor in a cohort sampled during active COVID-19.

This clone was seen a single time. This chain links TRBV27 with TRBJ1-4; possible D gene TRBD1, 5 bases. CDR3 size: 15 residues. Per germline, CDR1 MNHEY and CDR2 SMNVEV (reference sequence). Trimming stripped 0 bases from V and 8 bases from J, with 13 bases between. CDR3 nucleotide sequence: TGTGCCAGCAGTTTATCGTTCGGGGCGGGGGAAAAACTGTTTTTT. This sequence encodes CASSLSFGAGEKLFF.

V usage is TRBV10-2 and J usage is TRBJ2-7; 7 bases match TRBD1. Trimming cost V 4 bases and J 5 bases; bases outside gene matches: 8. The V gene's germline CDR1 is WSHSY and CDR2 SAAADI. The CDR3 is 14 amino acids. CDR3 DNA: TGCGCCAGCAGTGTATACCTGGGACAGAACGAGCAGTACTTC. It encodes CASSVYLGQNEQYF.

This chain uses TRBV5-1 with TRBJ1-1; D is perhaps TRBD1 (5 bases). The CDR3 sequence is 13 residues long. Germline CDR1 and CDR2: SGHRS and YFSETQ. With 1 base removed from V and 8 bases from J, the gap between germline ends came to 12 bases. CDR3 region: CASSLMGQGEAFF. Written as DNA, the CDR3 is TGCGCCAGCAGCTTGATGGGTCAGGGCGAAGCTTTCTTT.

The chain's CDR3 is CASSPPQGRNTEAFF. CDR3 DNA sequence: TGTGCCAGCAGTCCCCCACAGGGGCGAAACACTGAAGCTTTCTTT. The chain combines TRBV28 with TRBJ1-1; TRBD1 matches at 7 bases. From germline, CDR1 is MDHEN and CDR2 SYDVKM. There are 15 residues in the CDR3. Trimming cost V 5 bases and J 2 bases; bases outside gene matches: 8.

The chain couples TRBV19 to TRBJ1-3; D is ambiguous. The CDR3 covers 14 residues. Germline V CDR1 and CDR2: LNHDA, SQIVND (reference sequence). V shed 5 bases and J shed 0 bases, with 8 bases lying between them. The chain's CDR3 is CASSFKSSGNTIYF. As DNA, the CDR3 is TGTGCCAGTAGTTTTAAGAGCTCTGGAAACACCATATATTTT.

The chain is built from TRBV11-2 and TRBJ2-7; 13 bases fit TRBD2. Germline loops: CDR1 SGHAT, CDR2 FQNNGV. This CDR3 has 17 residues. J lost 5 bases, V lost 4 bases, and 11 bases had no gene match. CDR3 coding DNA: TGTGCCAGCAGCTCTAGACTTGGGACTAGCGGGGAACACGAGCAGTACTTC. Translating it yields CASSSRLGTSGEHEQYF.

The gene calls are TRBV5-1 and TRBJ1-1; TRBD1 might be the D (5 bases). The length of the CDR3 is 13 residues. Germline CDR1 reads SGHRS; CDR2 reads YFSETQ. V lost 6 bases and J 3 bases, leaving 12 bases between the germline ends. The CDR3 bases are TGCGCCAGCACAGGGTTGGTCGACACTGAAGCTTTCTTT. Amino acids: CASTGLVDTEAFF.

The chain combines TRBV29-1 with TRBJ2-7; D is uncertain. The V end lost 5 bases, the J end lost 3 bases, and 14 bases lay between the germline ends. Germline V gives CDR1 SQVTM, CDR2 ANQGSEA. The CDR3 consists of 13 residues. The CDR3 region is CSVPGLFNYEQYF. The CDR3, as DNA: TGCAGCGTTCCTGGGCTCTTCAACTACGAGCAGTACTTC.

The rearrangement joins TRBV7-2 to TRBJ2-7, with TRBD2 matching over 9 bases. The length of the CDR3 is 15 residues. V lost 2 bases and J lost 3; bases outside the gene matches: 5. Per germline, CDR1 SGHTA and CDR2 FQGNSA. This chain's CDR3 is CASSLSHSGGYEQYF. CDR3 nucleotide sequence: TGTGCCAGCAGCTTAAGTCATAGCGGGGGCTACGAGCAGTACTTC.

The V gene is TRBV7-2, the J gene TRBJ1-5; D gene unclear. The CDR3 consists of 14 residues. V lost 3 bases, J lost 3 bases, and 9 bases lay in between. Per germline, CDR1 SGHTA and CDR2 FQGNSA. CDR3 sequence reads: CASSLSQVNQPQHF. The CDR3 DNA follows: TGTGCCAGCAGCTTGAGTCAGGTCAATCAGCCCCAGCATTTT. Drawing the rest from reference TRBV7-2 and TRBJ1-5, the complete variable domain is GAGVSQSPSNKVTEKGKDVELRCDPISGHTALYWYRQSLGQGLEFLIYFQGNSAPDKSGLPSDRFSAERTGGSVSTLTIQRTQQEDSAVYLCASSLSQVNQPQHFGDGTRLSIL.

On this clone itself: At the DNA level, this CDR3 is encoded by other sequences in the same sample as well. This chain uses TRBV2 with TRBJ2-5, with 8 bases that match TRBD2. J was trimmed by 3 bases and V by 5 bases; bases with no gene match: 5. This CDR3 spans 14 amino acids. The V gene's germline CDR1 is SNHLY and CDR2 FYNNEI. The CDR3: CASSLGLAKETQYF. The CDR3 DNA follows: TGTGCCAGCAGTCTTGGACTAGCCAAAGAGACCCAGTACTTC.

Written as DNA, the CDR3 is TGCAGTGCTAGTGACGGACCTACAGGGATCAATTCACCCCTCCACTTT. Its protein is CSASDGPTGINSPLHF. The chain uses TRBV20-1 and TRBJ1-6; the D gene is possibly TRBD1 (6 bases). CDR1 is DFQATT, CDR2 SNEGSKA, per germline (reference sequence). The CDR3 loop spans 16 amino acids. Trimming took off 3 bases at V and 7 bases at J, with 19 bases between the two ends.

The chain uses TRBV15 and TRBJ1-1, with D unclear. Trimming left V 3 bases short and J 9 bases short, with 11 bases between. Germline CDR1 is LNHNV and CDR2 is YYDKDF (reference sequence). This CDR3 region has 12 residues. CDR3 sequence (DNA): TGTGCCACCAGCAGCGATACAGTTAAAGCTTTCTTT. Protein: CATSSDTVKAFF.

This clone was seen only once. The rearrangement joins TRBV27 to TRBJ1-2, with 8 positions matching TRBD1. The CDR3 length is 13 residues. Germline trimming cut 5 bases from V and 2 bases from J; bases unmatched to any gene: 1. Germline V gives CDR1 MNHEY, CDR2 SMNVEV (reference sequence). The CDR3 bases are TGTGCCAGCAGTCAGGGGGCAAACTATGGCTACACCTTC. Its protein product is CASSQGANYGYTF.

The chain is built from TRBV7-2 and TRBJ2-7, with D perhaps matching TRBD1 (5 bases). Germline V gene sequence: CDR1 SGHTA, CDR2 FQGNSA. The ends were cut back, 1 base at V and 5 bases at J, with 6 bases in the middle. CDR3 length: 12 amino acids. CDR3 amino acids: CASSLGGHEQYF. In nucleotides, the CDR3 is TGTGCCAGCAGCTTAGGGGGCCACGAGCAGTACTTC.

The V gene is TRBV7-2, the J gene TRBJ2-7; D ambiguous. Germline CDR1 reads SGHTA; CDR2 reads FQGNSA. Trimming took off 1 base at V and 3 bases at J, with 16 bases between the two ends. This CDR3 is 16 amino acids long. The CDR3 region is CASSLEDTPGVYEQYF. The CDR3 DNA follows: TGTGCCAGCAGCTTAGAAGACACCCCCGGTGTCTACGAGCAGTACTTC.

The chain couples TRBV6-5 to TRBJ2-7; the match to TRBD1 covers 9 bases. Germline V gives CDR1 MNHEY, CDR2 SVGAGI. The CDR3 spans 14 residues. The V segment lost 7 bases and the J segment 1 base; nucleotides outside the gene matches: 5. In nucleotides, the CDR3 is TGTGCCAGCACGCGGGACAGGGCTTCCTACGAGCAGTACTTC. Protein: CASTRDRASYEQYF.

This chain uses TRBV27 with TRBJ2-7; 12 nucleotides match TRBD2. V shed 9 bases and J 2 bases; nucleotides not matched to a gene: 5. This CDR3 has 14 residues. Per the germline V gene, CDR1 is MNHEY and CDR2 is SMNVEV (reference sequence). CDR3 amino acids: CASRGLAGPYEQYF. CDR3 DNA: TGTGCCAGTCGCGGACTAGCGGGACCCTACGAGCAGTACTTC.